Sequencing of this T cell receptor beta chain was carried out in a study of cytomegalovirus exposure and HLA in healthy donors. Study-wide findings and caveats: Cytomegalovirus association was assigned to around 150 TCR beta chains. Cytomegalovirus status was reportedly diagnosed by the classifier with high sensitivity and specificity. Through in vitro validation, three CMV-associated chains were shown to be specific for CMV antigens.

CDR1 is MNHNS, CDR2 SASEGT, per germline. J was trimmed by 4 bases and V by 2 bases; bases with no gene match: 3. This CDR3 is 14 amino acids long. This clone appeared once. What it binds is unknown. Method: immunoSEQ multiplex PCR; TCRdb's copy keeps in-frame clones and lacks some. The sample contains over 200,000 clones, around four fifths of which appear only once. The clonotype comes from a woman under 30 in good health and CMV-seronegative. The source material was PBMCs. This chain links TRBV6-1 with TRBJ2-3, with 7 positions matching TRBD2. DNA of the CDR3: TGTGCCAGCAGTGAAAGCGGGATCGCAGATACGCAGTATTTT. Translating gives CASSESGIADTQYF.